The rows below give T cell receptor beta chains drawn from one sample of a study of long-term antiretroviral therapy in people with HIV. Repertoires were generated with immunoSEQ multiplex PCR, while TCRdb's copy carries only in-frame clones and drops some. The repertoire holds tens of thousands of clones, with 95% as singletons. The source was unsorted PBMCs, collected 5.3 years after starting antiretroviral therapy. These receptors were taken from a man aged 30-40 years with HIV. CDR3s include the opening cysteine and the closing phenylalanine or tryptophan. Each record gives: D gene, clone size, J gene, V gene, CDR3 protein, CDR3 DNA. The D gene is left open where the match is weak. Not every row has a clone size; where given, it reads once, few, many or a size class.

d_call: NA; clone_size: NA; j_call: TRBJ1-4; v_call: TRBV4-2; cdr3_aa: CASSQERRDNEKLFF; cdr3_nt: TGTGCCAGCAGCCAAGAAAGGAGGGATAATGAAAAACTGTTTTTT
d_call: NA; clone_size: NA; j_call: TRBJ2-2; v_call: TRBV19; cdr3_aa: CASSRDTGELFF; cdr3_nt: TGTGCCAGTAGTAGGGACACCGGGGAGCTGTTTTTT
d_call: TRBD1; clone_size: NA; j_call: TRBJ1-6; v_call: TRBV4-1; cdr3_aa: CASSPETGVNSPLHF; cdr3_nt: TGCGCCAGCAGCCCAGAGACAGGGGTCAATTCACCCCTCCACTTT
d_call: NA; clone_size: NA; j_call: TRBJ2-7; v_call: TRBV27; cdr3_aa: CASSFPDPLKQGREYF; cdr3_nt: TGTGCCAGCAGTTTCCCGGACCCCCTAAAACAGGGTCGCGAGTACTTC
d_call: NA; clone_size: NA; j_call: TRBJ2-3; v_call: TRBV29-1; cdr3_aa: CSVEEGGGTTDTQYF; cdr3_nt: TGCAGCGTTGAAGAAGGTGGGGGTACCACAGATACGCAGTATTTT
d_call: NA; clone_size: NA; j_call: TRBJ1-1; v_call: TRBV30; cdr3_aa: CAWSVKVLVTNTEAFF; cdr3_nt: TGTGCCTGGAGTGTAAAGGTATTAGTGACCAACACTGAAGCTTTCTTT
d_call: NA; clone_size: NA; j_call: TRBJ2-1; v_call: TRBV4-1; cdr3_aa: CASSQDLTSSYNEQFF; cdr3_nt: TGCGCCAGCAGCCAAGACCTAACGAGCTCCTACAATGAGCAGTTCTTC
d_call: TRBD1; clone_size: NA; j_call: TRBJ1-2; v_call: TRBV10-3; cdr3_aa: CAIRDRAYGYTF; cdr3_nt: TGTGCCATCAGGGACAGGGCCTATGGCTACACCTTC
d_call: NA; clone_size: once; j_call: TRBJ2-1; v_call: TRBV7-8; cdr3_aa: CASSLIGGSSYNEQFF; cdr3_nt: TGTGCCAGCAGCTTAATTGGGGGATCCTCCTACAATGAGCAGTTCTTC
d_call: NA; clone_size: NA; j_call: TRBJ2-1; v_call: TRBV11-2; cdr3_aa: CASSPGTYNEQFF; cdr3_nt: TGTGCCAGCAGCCCCGGGACCTACAATGAGCAGTTCTTC
d_call: TRBD1; clone_size: NA; j_call: TRBJ2-1; v_call: TRBV4-1; cdr3_aa: CASSHNRLRDRGTFSYNEQFF; cdr3_nt: TGCGCCAGCAGCCATAATCGTTTAAGGGACAGGGGCACTTTTTCCTACAATGAGCAGTTCTTC
d_call: NA; clone_size: NA; j_call: TRBJ1-1; v_call: TRBV7-2; cdr3_aa: CASILGPRTEAFF; cdr3_nt: TGTGCCAGCATCTTAGGACCGAGAACTGAAGCTTTCTTT
d_call: NA; clone_size: NA; j_call: TRBJ2-2; v_call: TRBV29-1; cdr3_aa: CSVPSAGFIGELFF; cdr3_nt: TGCAGCGTTCCGTCGGCAGGGTTTATTGGGGAGCTGTTTTTT
d_call: NA; clone_size: NA; j_call: TRBJ2-7; v_call: TRBV6-5; cdr3_aa: CASEGEGSYEQYF; cdr3_nt: TGTGCCAGCGAGGGGGAGGGGTCCTACGAGCAGTACTTC
d_call: NA; clone_size: NA; j_call: TRBJ2-7; v_call: TRBV28; cdr3_aa: CASRYKEGGLYEQYF; cdr3_nt: TGTGCCAGCAGGTACAAGGAAGGGGGTCTCTACGAGCAGTACTTC
d_call: TRBD1; clone_size: NA; j_call: TRBJ2-3; v_call: TRBV19; cdr3_aa: CASSKTGALTDTQYF; cdr3_nt: TGTGCCAGTAGTAAGACAGGGGCCCTCACAGATACGCAGTATTTT
d_call: NA; clone_size: NA; j_call: TRBJ1-1; v_call: TRBV4-3; cdr3_aa: CASSHRRTSPGTYTEAFF; cdr3_nt: TGCGCCAGCAGCCACAGACGGACGAGCCCAGGGACGTACACTGAAGCTTTCTTT
d_call: NA; clone_size: NA; j_call: TRBJ2-1; v_call: TRBV11-3; cdr3_aa: CASSPPTGVLGYNEQFF; cdr3_nt: TGTGCCAGCAGCCCACCCACGGGAGTGTTGGGCTACAATGAGCAGTTCTTC
d_call: NA; clone_size: NA; j_call: TRBJ1-3; v_call: TRBV29-1; cdr3_aa: CSVGGGQTGNTIYF; cdr3_nt: TGCAGCGTTGGTGGGGGGCAGACTGGAAACACCATATATTTT
d_call: NA; clone_size: NA; j_call: TRBJ2-7; v_call: TRBV30; cdr3_aa: CAWSEVGGAHEQYF; cdr3_nt: TGTGCCTGGAGTGAGGTGGGGGGGGCGCACGAGCAGTACTTC
d_call: NA; clone_size: NA; j_call: TRBJ2-3; v_call: TRBV6-5; cdr3_aa: CASSYSPSLAQYF; cdr3_nt: TGTGCCAGCAGTTACTCCCCCTCGCTGGCGCAGTATTTT
d_call: NA; clone_size: NA; j_call: TRBJ2-3; v_call: TRBV5-1; cdr3_aa: CASRGANTTQYF; cdr3_nt: TGCGCCAGCAGAGGGGCCAATACTACGCAGTATTTT
d_call: NA; clone_size: NA; j_call: TRBJ1-1; v_call: TRBV5-1; cdr3_aa: CASREEGSTEAFF; cdr3_nt: TGCGCCAGCAGGGAGGAGGGTTCCACTGAAGCTTTCTTT
d_call: TRBD1; clone_size: NA; j_call: TRBJ2-2; v_call: TRBV5-6; cdr3_aa: CASSLAGGDTGELFF; cdr3_nt: TGTGCCAGCAGCTTGGCAGGGGGCGACACCGGGGAGCTGTTTTTT
d_call: TRBD2; clone_size: NA; j_call: TRBJ2-3; v_call: TRBV19; cdr3_aa: CASSMSWGGRPKDTQYF; cdr3_nt: TGTGCCAGTAGTATGAGTTGGGGCGGGAGACCCAAAGATACGCAGTATTTT
d_call: TRBD1; clone_size: NA; j_call: TRBJ2-1; v_call: TRBV6-6; cdr3_aa: CASSYGPGTVNEQFF; cdr3_nt: TGTGCCAGCAGTTACGGACCAGGGACAGTCAATGAGCAGTTCTTC
d_call: NA; clone_size: NA; j_call: TRBJ2-7; v_call: TRBV20-1; cdr3_aa: CSARLSSEQYF; cdr3_nt: TGCAGTGCTAGACTATCCTCAGAGCAGTACTTC
d_call: NA; clone_size: NA; j_call: TRBJ1-3; v_call: TRBV9; cdr3_aa: CASSAGYGNTIYF; cdr3_nt: TGTGCCAGCAGCGCAGGGTATGGAAACACCATATATTTT
d_call: NA; clone_size: NA; j_call: TRBJ1-6; v_call: TRBV7-2; cdr3_aa: CASSFGQVGTPLHF; cdr3_nt: TGTGCCAGCAGCTTTGGTCAAGTTGGAACACCCCTCCACTTT
d_call: NA; clone_size: NA; j_call: TRBJ2-1; v_call: TRBV6-1; cdr3_aa: CASSDRAFYNEQFF; cdr3_nt: TGTGCCAGCAGTGACCGGGCCTTTTACAATGAGCAGTTCTTC
d_call: TRBD2; clone_size: NA; j_call: TRBJ2-2; v_call: TRBV5-1; cdr3_aa: CASSPGTSGVNTGELFF; cdr3_nt: TGCGCCAGCAGTCCCGGTACTAGCGGGGTAAACACCGGGGAGCTGTTTTTT
d_call: NA; clone_size: NA; j_call: TRBJ2-1; v_call: TRBV27; cdr3_aa: CASSLEVRQYNEQFF; cdr3_nt: TGTGCCAGCAGTTTAGAGGTTAGGCAGTACAATGAGCAGTTCTTC
d_call: NA; clone_size: NA; j_call: TRBJ1-4; v_call: TRBV7-8; cdr3_aa: CASSGPGARSEKLFF; cdr3_nt: TGTGCCAGCAGCGGTCCAGGGGCCAGATCTGAAAAACTGTTTTTT
d_call: TRBD1; clone_size: NA; j_call: TRBJ2-7; v_call: TRBV19; cdr3_aa: CASASGTGGYEQYF; cdr3_nt: TGTGCCAGTGCCTCCGGGACAGGGGGCTACGAGCAGTACTTC
d_call: NA; clone_size: once; j_call: TRBJ2-2; v_call: TRBV21-1; cdr3_aa: CASSKPPGKHANTGELFF; cdr3_nt: TGTGCCAGCAGCAAACCCCCTGGGAAGCACGCGAACACCGGGGAGCTGTTTTTT
d_call: NA; clone_size: NA; j_call: TRBJ2-7; v_call: TRBV5-6; cdr3_aa: CASSFNSYEQYF; cdr3_nt: TGTGCCAGCAGCTTTAACTCCTACGAGCAGTACTTC
d_call: TRBD1; clone_size: few; j_call: TRBJ2-7; v_call: TRBV6-8; cdr3_aa: CASSYWPGGTYEQYF; cdr3_nt: TGTGCCAGCAGTTATTGGCCAGGGGGAACCTACGAGCAGTACTTC
d_call: NA; clone_size: once; j_call: TRBJ2-2; v_call: TRBV28; cdr3_aa: CASSFVGLNTGELFF; cdr3_nt: TGTGCCAGCAGTTTCGTGGGTTTGAACACCGGGGAGCTGTTTTTT
d_call: TRBD2; clone_size: few; j_call: TRBJ2-7; v_call: TRBV4-3; cdr3_aa: CASSHNLAGESYEQYF; cdr3_nt: TGCGCCAGCAGCCATAACCTAGCGGGGGAATCCTACGAGCAGTACTTC
d_call: NA; clone_size: NA; j_call: TRBJ1-1; v_call: TRBV29-1; cdr3_aa: CSVEPGVTEAFF; cdr3_nt: TGCAGCGTTGAACCAGGGGTCACTGAAGCTTTCTTT
d_call: NA; clone_size: NA; j_call: TRBJ1-2; v_call: TRBV9; cdr3_aa: CASSANLNDYGYTF; cdr3_nt: TGTGCCAGCAGCGCCAACCTCAACGACTATGGCTACACCTTC
d_call: NA; clone_size: NA; j_call: TRBJ2-7; v_call: TRBV4-3; cdr3_aa: CASSQELGDKQYF; cdr3_nt: TGCGCCAGCAGCCAAGAGCTGGGAGACAAGCAGTACTTC
d_call: NA; clone_size: once; j_call: TRBJ2-7; v_call: TRBV7-9; cdr3_aa: CASSLVGLYSYEQYF; cdr3_nt: TGTGCCAGCAGCTTAGTAGGGTTATACTCCTACGAGCAGTACTTC
d_call: TRBD1; clone_size: once; j_call: TRBJ2-7; v_call: TRBV6-6; cdr3_aa: CASSYWDRPRLCWQYF; cdr3_nt: TGTGCCAGCAGTTACTGGGACAGGCCGAGGTTATGTTGGCAGTACTTC
d_call: NA; clone_size: once; j_call: TRBJ2-3; v_call: TRBV18; cdr3_aa: CASSPDPGYTDTQYF; cdr3_nt: TGTGCCAGCTCACCAGATCCGGGTTACACAGATACGCAGTATTTT
d_call: NA; clone_size: NA; j_call: TRBJ1-4; v_call: TRBV7-9; cdr3_aa: CASSLSRGATNEKLFF; cdr3_nt: TGTGCCAGCAGCTTATCGCGGGGAGCAACTAATGAAAAACTGTTTTTT
d_call: NA; clone_size: NA; j_call: TRBJ1-5; v_call: TRBV7-6; cdr3_aa: CASSPSVGVAQPQHF; cdr3_nt: TGTGCCAGCAGCCCGTCAGTAGGGGTGGCTCAGCCCCAGCATTTT
d_call: TRBD1; clone_size: NA; j_call: TRBJ2-7; v_call: TRBV28; cdr3_aa: CASSRTAVRGEQYF; cdr3_nt: TGTGCCAGCAGTCGGACAGCGGTCAGGGGGGAGCAGTACTTC
d_call: NA; clone_size: NA; j_call: TRBJ1-1; v_call: TRBV2; cdr3_aa: CASRKSGPTEAFF; cdr3_nt: TGTGCCAGCAGGAAAAGTGGGCCCACTGAAGCTTTCTTT
d_call: NA; clone_size: NA; j_call: TRBJ1-5; v_call: TRBV30; cdr3_aa: CAWSVLRGRNQPQHF; cdr3_nt: TGTGCCTGGAGCGTCCTGAGGGGTCGGAATCAGCCCCAGCATTTT
d_call: TRBD1; clone_size: NA; j_call: TRBJ2-7; v_call: TRBV6-1; cdr3_aa: CASSEGDSSYEQYF; cdr3_nt: TGTGCCAGCAGTGAAGGGGACAGCTCCTACGAGCAGTACTTC
d_call: TRBD2; clone_size: NA; j_call: TRBJ2-1; v_call: TRBV7-9; cdr3_aa: CASSLALAGTYNEQFF; cdr3_nt: TGTGCCAGCAGCTTAGCACTAGCGGGTACCTACAATGAGCAGTTCTTC
d_call: NA; clone_size: NA; j_call: TRBJ1-1; v_call: TRBV10-3; cdr3_aa: CAISPDIYTEAFF; cdr3_nt: TGTGCCATCAGCCCTGACATTTACACTGAAGCTTTCTTT
d_call: NA; clone_size: once; j_call: TRBJ2-1; v_call: TRBV7-9; cdr3_aa: CASSSLEKRDSYNEQFF; cdr3_nt: TGTGCCAGCAGCTCACTCGAGAAGCGGGACAGTTACAATGAGCAGTTCTTC